What follows is one T cell receptor (beta chain) and its context. In Seattle, patients joined the study during active infection and were tracked longitudinally. This sample is drawn from a study of blood T cell repertoires in COVID-19. Authors' data handling: Estimation of nucleated cell counts was performed using reference gene primer amplification. Assay used: immunoSEQ multiplex PCR; TCRdb lists only in-frame clones, some missing. From that table come the V and J calls and clone size; the DNA was used to work out D and trimming. The sample includes some 270,000 clones, roughly 82% seen only once; the top ten take approximately 6.2%. V was clipped by 4 bases and J by 3 bases, with 15 bases between them. The length of the CDR3 is 15 residues. Per the germline V gene, CDR1 is SGDLS and CDR2 is YYNGEE.

V usage is TRBV9 and J usage is TRBJ2-3, with D perhaps matching TRBD2 (6 bases). Input material: peripheral blood. The TCR comes from a woman aged 80 or older with COVID-19, enrolled during active disease. The CDR3 is CASSPTRGGTDTQYF. The CDR3 DNA is TGTGCCAGCAGCCCCACGCGGGGAGGAACAGATACGCAGTATTTT.